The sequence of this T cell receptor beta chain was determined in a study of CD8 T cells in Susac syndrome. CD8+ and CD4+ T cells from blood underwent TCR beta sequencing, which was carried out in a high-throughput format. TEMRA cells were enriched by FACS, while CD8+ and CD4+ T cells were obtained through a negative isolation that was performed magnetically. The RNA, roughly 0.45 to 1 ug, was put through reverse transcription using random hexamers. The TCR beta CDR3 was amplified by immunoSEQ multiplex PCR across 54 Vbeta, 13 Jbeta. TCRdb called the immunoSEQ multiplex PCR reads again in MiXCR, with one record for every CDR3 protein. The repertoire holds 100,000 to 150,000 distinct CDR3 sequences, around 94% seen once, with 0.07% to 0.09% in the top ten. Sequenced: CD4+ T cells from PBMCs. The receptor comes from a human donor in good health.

CDR3 amino acids: CASVPQDRGGNTEAFF. CDR3 sequence (DNA): TGTGCCAGCGTACCCCAGGACAGGGGGGGGAACACTGAAGCTTTCTTT. This sequence joins TRBV3-1 and TRBJ1-1, with 10 positions matching TRBD1. Germline CDR1 is LGHDT and CDR2 is YNNKEL (reference sequence). The CDR3 loop spans 16 amino acids. After removal of 8 bases from V and 1 base from J, the junction contained 10 bases not matched to a gene.